This T cell receptor (beta chain) came from a study of blood T cell repertoires in COVID-19. As originally analysed: Using reference gene primer amplification, nucleated cell counts were estimated. Some clones are missing from TCRdb's copy, which holds only in-frame ones; the method was immunoSEQ multiplex PCR. The DNA was the basis for D and trimming; V, J and clone size are from that table. This table holds 100,000 to 130,000 clones, about 91% found once. This CDR3 comprises 15 residues. Per germline, CDR1 LNHDA and CDR2 SQIVND (reference sequence). The V end lost 6 bases, the J end lost 0 bases, and 14 bases lay between the germline ends.

Material: peripheral blood. The chain recombines TRBV19 with TRBJ1-2; D gene uncertain. The clonotype originates from a man between 50 and 59 years old with active or convalescent COVID-19. The CDR3 is CASRGGSAANYGYTF. As DNA, the CDR3 is TGTGCCAGTAGGGGCGGGAGCGCGGCTAACTATGGCTACACCTTC.